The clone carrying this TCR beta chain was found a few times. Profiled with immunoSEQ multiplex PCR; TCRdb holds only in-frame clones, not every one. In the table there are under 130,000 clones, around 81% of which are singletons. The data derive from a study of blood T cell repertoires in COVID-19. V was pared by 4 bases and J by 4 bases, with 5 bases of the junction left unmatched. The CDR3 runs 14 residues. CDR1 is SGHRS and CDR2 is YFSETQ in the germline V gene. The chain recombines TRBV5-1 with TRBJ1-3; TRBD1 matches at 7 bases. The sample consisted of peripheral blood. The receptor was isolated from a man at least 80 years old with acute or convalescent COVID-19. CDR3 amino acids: CASSAGGGGNTIYF. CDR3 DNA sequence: TGCGCCAGCAGCGCCGGAGGGGGCGGAAACACCATATATTTT.